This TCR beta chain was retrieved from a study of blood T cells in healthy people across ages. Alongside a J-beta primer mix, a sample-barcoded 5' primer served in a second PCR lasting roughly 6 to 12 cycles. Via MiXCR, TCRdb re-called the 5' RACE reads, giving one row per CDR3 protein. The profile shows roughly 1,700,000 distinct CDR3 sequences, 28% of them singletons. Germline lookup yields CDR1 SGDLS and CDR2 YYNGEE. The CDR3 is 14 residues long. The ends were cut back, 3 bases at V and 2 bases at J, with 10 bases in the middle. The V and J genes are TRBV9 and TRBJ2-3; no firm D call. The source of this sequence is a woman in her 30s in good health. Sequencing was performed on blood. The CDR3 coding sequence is TGTGCCAGCAGCGCTGTTTGGAACACAGATACGCAGTATTTT. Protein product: CASSAVWNTDTQYF. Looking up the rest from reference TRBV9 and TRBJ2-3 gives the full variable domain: DSGVTQTPKHLITATGQRVTLRCSPRSGDLSVYWYQQSLDQGLQFLIQYYNGEERAKGNILERFSAQQFPDLHSELNLSSLELGDSALYFCASSAVWNTDTQYFGPGTRLTVL.